A selection of T cell receptor beta chains follows, all from one sample in a study of shared clonotypes between healthy human individuals. Libraries were prepared by immunoSEQ multiplex PCR; TCRdb keeps only in-frame clonotypes and omits some of them. The data contain some 2 million clones, roughly 94% of them seen just once; the ten biggest clones take up around 0.13%. Sequencing was performed on naive CD4+ T cells sorted from blood. These receptors were collected from a young man in good health. CDR3s include the opening cysteine and the closing phenylalanine or tryptophan. The D gene is left open where the match is weak. Part of the rows lack a size; the others show once, few, many or a class for expanded clones.

j_call clone_size d_call v_call cdr3_aa cdr3_nt
TRBJ2-5 - - TRBV27 CASSLGGVTETQYF TGTGCCAGCAGTTTAGGGGGAGTGACAGAGACCCAGTACTTC
TRBJ2-7 - TRBD2 TRBV5-1 CASSLRLAGGPYEQYF TGCGCCAGCAGCTTGAGACTAGCGGGGGGGCCCTACGAGCAGTACTTC
TRBJ2-5 - - TRBV5-1 CASSFQTGPETQYF TGCGCCAGCAGCTTTCAAACAGGCCCAGAGACCCAGTACTTC
TRBJ2-7 once TRBD2 TRBV5-4 CASSTRLAGDGAEQYF TGTGCCAGCAGCACGAGACTAGCGGGAGATGGGGCCGAGCAGTACTTC
TRBJ2-5 - - TRBV27 CASSYRWEIQETQYF TGTGCCAGCAGTTACAGGTGGGAGATCCAAGAGACCCAGTACTTC
TRBJ2-3 - - TRBV29-1 CSVEDRPRATDTQYF TGCAGCGTTGAAGACCGGCCCCGGGCGACAGATACGCAGTATTTT
TRBJ2-3 - - TRBV5-1 CASSLRTKSTDTQYF TGCGCCAGCAGCTTAAGGACGAAGAGCACAGATACGCAGTATTTT
TRBJ1-2 - TRBD1 TRBV6-1 CASQTGTGGFYGYTF TGTGCCAGCCAGACCGGGACAGGGGGCTTCTATGGCTACACCTTC
TRBJ2-4 once TRBD2 TRBV6-5 CASSRPSGGENIQYF TGTGCCAGCAGCCGACCCTCGGGGGGGGAAAACATTCAGTACTTC
TRBJ1-3 - - TRBV11-2 CASSLAAAGNTIYF TGTGCCAGCAGCTTAGCGGCCGCTGGAAACACCATATATTTT
TRBJ2-1 - - TRBV6-6 CASSYPFQGNEQFF TGTGCCAGCAGTTACCCTTTCCAGGGAAATGAGCAGTTCTTC
TRBJ1-2 - - TRBV18 CASSPGAESNYGYTF TGTGCCAGCTCACCAGGAGCAGAATCTAACTATGGCTACACCTTC
TRBJ1-6 - - TRBV6-6 CASSWEAGVNSPLHF TGTGCCAGCAGTTGGGAGGCAGGGGTTAATTCACCCCTCCACTTT
TRBJ2-3 - TRBD2 TRBV4-1 CASGQGTTSTDTQYF TGCGCCAGCGGCCAAGGGACTACAAGCACAGATACGCAGTATTTT
TRBJ2-7 - - TRBV10-2 CASRKGGPYEQYF TGCGCCAGCAGGAAGGGGGGCCCCTACGAGCAGTACTTC
TRBJ2-7 - - TRBV6-5 CASSLGGAYSYEQYF TGTGCCAGCAGTTTGGGGGGGGCTTATTCCTACGAGCAGTACTTC
TRBJ1-1 - - TRBV7-9 CASRILTATEAFF TGTGCCAGCAGGATTCTGACAGCCACTGAAGCTTTCTTT
TRBJ2-1 few - TRBV6-5 CASSSTNNEQFF TGTGCCAGCAGTTCCACGAACAATGAGCAGTTCTTC
TRBJ2-7 once TRBD1 TRBV11-2 CASSPLGPTGAYEQYF TGTGCCAGCAGCCCCCTGGGGCCGACAGGGGCCTACGAGCAGTACTTC
TRBJ1-4 once - TRBV6-1 CASTRDFNEKLFF TGTGCCAGCACTAGGGACTTTAATGAAAAACTGTTTTTT
TRBJ2-7 - - TRBV7-2 CASSPYQGSSYEQYF TGTGCCAGCAGCCCTTACCAGGGCTCCTCCTACGAGCAGTACTTC
TRBJ1-2 - TRBD1 TRBV2 CASSLNRGSGGYTF TGTGCCAGCAGCTTGAACAGGGGGAGCGGTGGCTACACCTTC
TRBJ2-7 - - TRBV9 CASSVGVEPYEQYF TGTGCCAGCAGCGTAGGAGTAGAACCCTACGAGCAGTACTTC
TRBJ2-7 - TRBD2 TRBV5-8 CASSFGEGLNYEQYF TGTGCCAGCAGCTTCGGGGAGGGACTGAACTACGAGCAGTACTTC
TRBJ1-2 few - TRBV19 CASSSGPGNYGYTF TGTGCCAGTAGTTCAGGACCCGGGAACTATGGCTACACCTTC
TRBJ2-7 - TRBD2 TRBV7-9 CASSLFPGLAGGPVEQYF TGTGCCAGCAGCTTATTCCCCGGACTAGCGGGGGGGCCGGTCGAGCAGTACTTC
TRBJ2-7 - TRBD1 TRBV7-9 CASSSQDRGTYEQYF TGTGCCAGCAGCTCCCAGGACAGGGGTACCTACGAGCAGTACTTC
TRBJ2-5 few - TRBV11-2 CASSLSRSGAETQYF TGTGCCAGCAGCCTCAGTCGGTCGGGAGCAGAGACCCAGTACTTC
TRBJ2-1 - - TRBV2 CASSADRHSYNEQFF TGTGCCAGCAGTGCCGACAGGCATTCCTACAATGAGCAGTTCTTC
TRBJ2-7 - - TRBV14 CASSQDRVPTGEQYF TGTGCCAGCAGCCAAGATAGGGTCCCTACGGGCGAGCAGTACTTC
TRBJ2-7 - TRBD1 TRBV19 CASTDRGAYEQYF TGTGCCAGTACCGACAGGGGAGCTTACGAGCAGTACTTC
TRBJ1-4 - - TRBV6-1 CASRRQPREEKLFF TGTGCCAGCAGACGACAGCCCCGAGAGGAAAAACTGTTTTTT
TRBJ2-7 - TRBD1 TRBV28 CASKEGAIYEQYF TGTGCCAGCAAAGAGGGGGCCATCTACGAGCAGTACTTC
TRBJ2-7 - - TRBV4-1 CASSQEAVRSGTYEQYF TGCGCCAGCAGCCAAGAGGCGGTCCGGTCGGGTACCTACGAGCAGTACTTC
TRBJ1-2 - - TRBV6-6 CASRLGPPLNYGYTF TGTGCCAGCAGGTTAGGACCGCCGCTGAACTATGGCTACACCTTC
TRBJ2-3 - - TRBV10-3 CAIRPQDPSTDTQYF TGTGCCATCAGACCACAAGACCCGAGCACAGATACGCAGTATTTT
TRBJ1-1 - - TRBV1 CTSSRAGRRAFF TGCACCAGCAGTCGGGCAGGCAGGAGAGCTTTCTTT
TRBJ2-5 - - TRBV4-1 CASSHSAVPQETQYF TGCGCCAGCAGCCATTCGGCGGTGCCCCAAGAGACCCAGTACTTC
TRBJ2-2 - TRBD2 TRBV4-1 CASSPPIGSSGRALTGELFF TGCGCCAGCAGCCCCCCAATTGGGTCTAGCGGGAGGGCCTTGACCGGGGAGCTGTTTTTT
TRBJ1-5 - - TRBV10-2 CASSPRGDQPQHF TGCGCCAGCAGTCCACGGGGGGATCAGCCCCAGCATTTT
TRBJ1-2 - - TRBV6-5 CASSYSGRENYGYTF TGTGCCAGCAGTTACTCGGGCAGGGAGAACTATGGCTACACCTTC
TRBJ1-1 - TRBD1 TRBV19 CASRELQGARGLNTEAFF TGTGCCAGTAGAGAATTACAGGGGGCGAGGGGCCTGAACACTGAAGCTTTCTTT
TRBJ1-5 - - TRBV5-5 CASSLAEDQPQHF TGTGCCAGCAGCTTGGCCGAAGATCAGCCCCAGCATTTT
TRBJ2-7 - TRBD1 TRBV5-4 CASSLDRYSYEQYF TGTGCCAGCAGCCTGGACAGGTACTCCTACGAGCAGTACTTC
TRBJ2-3 - - TRBV6-1 CASSDDLDTQYF TGTGCCAGCAGTGATGATTTGGATACGCAGTATTTT
TRBJ1-6 once - TRBV15 CATSRDRSSPLHF TGTGCCACCAGCAGAGACCGGAGTTCACCCCTCCACTTT
TRBJ2-5 - - TRBV5-4 CASSRGGVQETQYF TGTGCCAGCAGCCGGGGTGGTGTCCAAGAGACCCAGTACTTC
TRBJ1-1 - - TRBV9 CASKGTNTEAFF TGTGCCAGCAAGGGAACGAACACTGAAGCTTTCTTT
TRBJ2-4 - - TRBV12-5 CASGSPGRGGIQYF TGTGCTAGTGGTTCGCCTGGTAGGGGAGGCATTCAGTACTTC
TRBJ1-3 - - TRBV6-6 CASSYSGGPGNTIYF TGTGCCAGCAGTTACTCTGGGGGGCCTGGAAACACCATATATTTT
TRBJ1-5 - - TRBV18 CASSPQGQRDQPQHF TGTGCCAGCTCACCACAGGGGCAGCGAGATCAGCCCCAGCATTTT
TRBJ2-5 - - TRBV25-1 CASSEAAEETQYF TGTGCCAGCAGTGAAGCGGCAGAAGAGACCCAGTACTTC
TRBJ1-1 - - TRBV6-1 CASSEDTPWGGQVRYTEAFF TGTGCCAGCAGTGAAGATACACCCTGGGGGGGCCAAGTCCGGTACACTGAAGCTTTCTTT
TRBJ1-1 once - TRBV19 CASSMGTLNTEAFF TGTGCCAGTAGTATGGGAACCCTGAACACTGAAGCTTTCTTT